This TCR beta chain was observed in a study of cytomegalovirus exposure and HLA in healthy donors (dated by TCRdb to about 2017). At the level of the whole study: According to a later analysis, one platform produced both the approximately 110 validation repertoires and the approximately 600 repertoires of the first cohort. The study was designed to test whether signatures of past pathogen exposure could be identified by cataloging public T cell receptors. Along with the approximately 700-subject first cohort, a separate validation cohort of over a hundred different subjects was used. To predict cytomegalovirus infection status, the study brought together high-throughput TCR immunosequencing, statistical association of individual TCRs with disease status, and machine learning. Beyond this particular receptor, the publication reports: In both the original and validation cohorts, the classifier was reported to diagnose cytomegalovirus status with high specificity and sensitivity. In a later analysis, TCRs clustered in the first cohort were found to also tend to co-occur in the 120 or so validation repertoires, with about 93% of cluster scores above 0. In vitro tests confirmed that a few of the cytomegalovirus-associated TCR beta chains recognize cytomegalovirus antigens. According to the authors, the approach could potentially be generalized to other disease states and immunological phenotypes. The study gave a list of some 150 TCR beta chains associated with cytomegalovirus. Most TCR sequences were seen in very few donors, while some public TCRs were found in many individuals. The validation cohort had no HLA typing available for a later analysis, so co-occurrence within that cohort was assessed over all 120 or so repertoires.

Library preparation was by the immunoSEQ multiplex PCR assay. The source study handled its data this way. A statistical classification framework was developed to diagnose cytomegalovirus status using the catalog of TCR beta chain sequences. Entries here come from immuneACCESS through TCRdb and include only in-frame sequences with V and J called. Some clones fail to appear in such tables; in the studies checked, an unresolved V gene covers under half of the shortfall, and the cause of the remainder is unknown. V, J and clone size derive from that table, while D and trimming were established from the DNA sequence. This sample lists some 320,000 clones; around 90% were detected once. The ten largest make up approximately 1.2% of the sample. With regard to this clone: Its antigen remains undetermined. The record has no base qualities; no much larger clone is one base away.

Separate from the approximately 700-subject first cohort, the validation cohort of roughly 120 subjects was the group to which the donors belonged. The germline V gene (reference sequence) yields SEHNR for CDR1 and FQNEAQ for CDR2. V and J lose 8 bases and 5 bases, and a span of 15 bases separates them. Measured from the cysteine to the phenylalanine, the CDR3 is 14 residues long. CDR3 DNA is the only sequence kept; it has 42 bases, read in frame from the first base. This chain is built from TRBV7-9 and TRBJ2-2; TRBD1 is a weak D gene call, 6 bases matching. The TCR originated in a woman aged 25-40 years in good health and CMV-seropositive. Sequencing was performed on PBMCs. The DNA reads TGTGCCAGCTTTTGGACAGAGGGTACCGGGGAGCTGTTTTTT. It is translated as CASFWTEGTGELFF.